This T cell receptor (beta chain) derives from a study of Tregs in tolerant kidney transplant recipients. CDR1 is SGHRS and CDR2 is YFSETQ in the germline V gene. CDR3 length: 15 amino acids. V was shortened by 1 base and J by 1 base, with 10 bases between the two germline ends. Produced via immunoSEQ multiplex PCR; TCRdb's table is partial and in-frame only. Among under 95,000 clones listed, approximately 90% were seen once. The V gene is TRBV5-1, the J gene TRBJ2-3; no firm D call. The starting material was Tregs from blood, obtained before the transplant. The TCR comes from a human donor who received a combined kidney and bone marrow transplant. The CDR3 spells CASSLSLTGTDTQYF. CDR3 DNA sequence: TGCGCCAGCAGCTTGTCCCTAACCGGCACAGATACGCAGTATTTT.